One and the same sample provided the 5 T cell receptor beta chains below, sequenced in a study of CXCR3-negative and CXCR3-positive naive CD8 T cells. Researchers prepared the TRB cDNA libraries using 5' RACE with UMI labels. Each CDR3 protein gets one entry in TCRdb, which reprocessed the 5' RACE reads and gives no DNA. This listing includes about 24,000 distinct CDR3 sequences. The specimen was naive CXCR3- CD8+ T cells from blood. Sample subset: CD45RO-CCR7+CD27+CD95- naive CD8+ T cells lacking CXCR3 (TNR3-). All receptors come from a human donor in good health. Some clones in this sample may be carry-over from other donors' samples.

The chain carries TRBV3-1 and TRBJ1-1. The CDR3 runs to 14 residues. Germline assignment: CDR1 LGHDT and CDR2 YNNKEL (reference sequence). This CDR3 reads CASSQARTSYEAFF.

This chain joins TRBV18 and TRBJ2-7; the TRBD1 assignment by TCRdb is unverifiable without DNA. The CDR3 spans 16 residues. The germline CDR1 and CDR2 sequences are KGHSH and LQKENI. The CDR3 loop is CASSSPRDKNSYEQYF.

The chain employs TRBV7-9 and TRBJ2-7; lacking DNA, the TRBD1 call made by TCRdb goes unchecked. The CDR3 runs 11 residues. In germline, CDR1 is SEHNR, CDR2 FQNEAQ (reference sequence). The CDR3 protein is CAQGQGNEQYF. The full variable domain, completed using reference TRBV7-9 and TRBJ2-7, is DTGVSQNPRHKITKRGQNVTFRCDPISEHNRLYWYRQTLGQGPEFLTYFQNEAQLEKSRLLSDRFSAERPKGSFSTLEIQRTEQGDSAMYLCAQGQGNEQYFGPGTRLTVT.

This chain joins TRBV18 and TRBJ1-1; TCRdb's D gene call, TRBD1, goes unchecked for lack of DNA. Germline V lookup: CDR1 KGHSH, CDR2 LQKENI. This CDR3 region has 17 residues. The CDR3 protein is CASSPVIGGDLNTEAFF.

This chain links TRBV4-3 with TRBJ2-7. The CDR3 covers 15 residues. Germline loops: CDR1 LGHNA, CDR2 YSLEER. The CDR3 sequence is CASSQETRSSYEQYF.